This TCR beta chain is drawn from a study of blood T cell repertoires in COVID-19. Study context: Italy, Spain and the United States were the sources of the convalescent and acute COVID-19 samples. Nucleic acid was either cDNA or gDNA, and it came from T cells, B-cell-depleted T cells, or PBMCs.

Some clones are missing from TCRdb's copy, which holds only in-frame ones; the method was immunoSEQ multiplex PCR. The sample has 360,000 or so clones; roughly nine tenths are singletons. V lost 7 bases and J lost 2, with 11 bases in between. CDR1 and CDR2 from the germline V gene are LGHDT and YNNKEL (reference sequence). The CDR3 is 14 amino acids. The V call is TRBV3-1 (or the pseudogene TRBV3-2), the J call TRBJ2-2; D might be TRBD1 (6 bases). This TCR derives from a woman in her sixties with COVID-19, enrolled during active disease. Sequencing used peripheral blood. CDR3 sequence: CASTRGGNTGELFF. The CDR3 DNA reads as TGTGCCAGCACCAGAGGGGGTAACACCGGGGAGCTGTTTTTT.